Here is one T cell receptor (beta chain) with its context. Antigen specificity is unknown. A junction boundary mismatches the germline segment, possibly from a read error. This entry is derived from a study of CD8+ T cells in alopecia areata. Study-wide points: Sequencing of scalp tissue also captures the resident alphabeta T cells of normal skin.

Germline values: CDR1 GTSNPN, CDR2 SVGIG (reference sequence). This CDR3 is built from 13 residues. cDNA prepared by RNA extraction and subsequent reverse transcription served as the template for sequencing. Sequencing was performed with immunoSEQ multiplex PCR; in TCRdb, only in-frame clones are kept and a portion is missing. The sample yields over 90,000 clones, 55% seen once. This TCR was sampled from a human donor in good health. This chain joins TRBV30 and TRBJ1-2, with D tentatively TRBD1 (6 bases). The sequenced sample consisted of CD4+ T cells sorted from blood. Here the CDR3 DNA reads TGTGCCTGGAGTGTTGGGGGGCGAAATGGCAACACCTTC. This sequence encodes CAWSVGGRNGNTF.